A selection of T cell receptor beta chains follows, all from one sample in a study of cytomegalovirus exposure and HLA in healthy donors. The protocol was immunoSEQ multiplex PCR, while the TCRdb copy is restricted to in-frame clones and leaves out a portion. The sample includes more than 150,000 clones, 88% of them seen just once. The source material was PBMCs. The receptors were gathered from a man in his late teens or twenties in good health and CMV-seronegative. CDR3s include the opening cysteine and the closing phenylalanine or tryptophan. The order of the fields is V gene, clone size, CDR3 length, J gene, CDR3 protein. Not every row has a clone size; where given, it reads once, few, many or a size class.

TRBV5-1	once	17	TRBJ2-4	CASSGGAGVVAKNIQYF
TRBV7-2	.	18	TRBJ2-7	CASSATRRSYTSGGDEYF
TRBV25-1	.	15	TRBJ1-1	CASSEGRGMITEAFF
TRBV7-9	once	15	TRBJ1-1	CASSLRGAVNTEAFF
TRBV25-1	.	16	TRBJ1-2	CASSEKLGQGSYGYTF
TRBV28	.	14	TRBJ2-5	CASRETGGRETQYF
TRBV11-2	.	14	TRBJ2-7	CASSFEVGGYEQYF
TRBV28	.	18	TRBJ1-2	CASSPTGQGAVSNYGYTF
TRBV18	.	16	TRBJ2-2	CASSPSSTGNTGELFF
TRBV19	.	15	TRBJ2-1	CASSIDGTSPNEQFF
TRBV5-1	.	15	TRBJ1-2	CASSPVGTINYGYTF
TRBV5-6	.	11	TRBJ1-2	CASEGVNGYTF
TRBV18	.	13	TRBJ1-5	CASSPTDNQPQHF
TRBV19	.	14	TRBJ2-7	CASSMSGSSYEQYF
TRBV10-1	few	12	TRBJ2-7	CARNSDSHEQYF
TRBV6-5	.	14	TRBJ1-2	CASSYLGTGGGYTF
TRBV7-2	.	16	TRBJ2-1	CASSSASGNAYNEQFF
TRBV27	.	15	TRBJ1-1	CASTSMTVMNTEAFF
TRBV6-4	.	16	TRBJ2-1	CASSDLGWTSRPEQFF
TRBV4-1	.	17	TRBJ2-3	CASSHPGLAGSTDTQYF